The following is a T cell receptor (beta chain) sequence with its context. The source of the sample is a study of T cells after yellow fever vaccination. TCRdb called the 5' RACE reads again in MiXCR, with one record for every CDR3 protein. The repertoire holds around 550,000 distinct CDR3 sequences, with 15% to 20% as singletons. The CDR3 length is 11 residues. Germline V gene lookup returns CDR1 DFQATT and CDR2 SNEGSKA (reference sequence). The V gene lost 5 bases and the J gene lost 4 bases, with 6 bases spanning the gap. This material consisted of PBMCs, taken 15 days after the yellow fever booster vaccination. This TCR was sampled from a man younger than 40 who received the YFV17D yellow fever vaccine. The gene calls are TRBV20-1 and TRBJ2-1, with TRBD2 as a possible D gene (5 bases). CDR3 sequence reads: CSAGSYNEQFF. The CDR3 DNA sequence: TGCAGTGCTGGGAGTTACAATGAGCAGTTCTTC.